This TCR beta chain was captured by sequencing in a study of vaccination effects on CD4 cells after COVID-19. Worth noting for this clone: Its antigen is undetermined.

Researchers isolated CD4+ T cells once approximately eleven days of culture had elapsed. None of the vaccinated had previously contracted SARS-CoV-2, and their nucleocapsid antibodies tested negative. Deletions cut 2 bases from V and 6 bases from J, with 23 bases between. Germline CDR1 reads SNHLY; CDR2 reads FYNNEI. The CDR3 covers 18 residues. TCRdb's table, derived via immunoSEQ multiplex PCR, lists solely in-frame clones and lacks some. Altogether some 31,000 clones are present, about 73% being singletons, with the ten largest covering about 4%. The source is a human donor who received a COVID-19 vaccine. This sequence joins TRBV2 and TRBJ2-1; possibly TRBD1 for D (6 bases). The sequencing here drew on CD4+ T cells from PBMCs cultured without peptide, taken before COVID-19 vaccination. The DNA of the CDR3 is TGTGCCAGCAGTGAAAAACTTGGGAAACAGGGCGCCTCCAATGAGCAGTTCTTC. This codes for CASSEKLGKQGASNEQFF.